Shown below are 29 T cell receptor beta chains from a single sample sequenced in a study of blood T cell repertoires in COVID-19. Assay: immunoSEQ multiplex PCR; the TCRdb copy retains only in-frame clones and omits some. The table lists over 85,000 clones, about 91% of them singletons, with about 7.6% in the top ten. Sequencing input: peripheral blood. These receptors originate from a woman in her 70s with acute or convalescent COVID-19.

The chain has TRBV2 and TRBJ1-4; no firm D call. V was shortened by 5 bases and J by 0 bases, with 10 bases between the two germline ends. CDR1 is SNHLY and CDR2 is FYNNEI in the germline V gene. CDR3 length: 15 amino acids. The CDR3 is CASSQLGATNEKLFF. CDR3 nucleotide sequence: TGTGCCAGCAGTCAATTAGGAGCAACTAATGAAAAACTGTTTTTT.

This clone was recorded a few times. The chain uses TRBV5-6 and TRBJ1-1; the match to TRBD1 covers 12 bases. Germline CDR1 is SGHDT and CDR2 is YYEEEE. CDR3 length equals 17 residues. Trimming cost V 2 bases and J 5 bases; bases outside gene matches: 10. CDR3 loop: CASSLYRDRGRRTEAFF. The CDR3 nucleotides are TGTGCCAGCAGCTTATACCGGGACAGGGGGCGAAGGACTGAAGCTTTCTTT.

The rearrangement joins TRBV6-2 or TRBV6-3 to TRBJ1-4; possibly TRBD1 for D (5 bases). CDR1 MNHEY and CDR2 SVGEGT come from the germline V gene. The ends were cut back, 0 bases at V and 11 bases at J, with 19 bases in the middle. CDR3 length equals 16 residues. The CDR3 region is CASSYSRLQNGGKLFF. As DNA, the CDR3 is TGTGCCAGCAGTTACTCGCGTCTTCAGAACGGGGGTAAACTGTTTTTT.

The J gene is TRBJ2-5, the V gene TRBV19; weak D call: TRBD1 (5 bases). Germline V gives CDR1 LNHDA, CDR2 SQIVND (reference sequence). Trimming took off 5 bases at V and 3 bases at J, with 16 bases between the two ends. CDR3 size: 15 residues. The CDR3 loop is CASSVPGAGKETQYF. The CDR3 bases are TGTGCCAGTAGTGTACCGGGCGCAGGGAAAGAGACCCAGTACTTC.

The chain is built from TRBV6-5 and TRBJ1-5; D remains ambiguous. V was pared by 6 bases and J by 5 bases, with 5 bases between. This CDR3 contains 11 residues. Germline CDR1 reads MNHEY; CDR2 reads SVGAGI. The CDR3 loop reads CASSSHQPQHF. CDR3 in DNA: TGTGCCAGCAGCAGTCATCAGCCCCAGCATTTT.

The rearrangement links TRBV30 to TRBJ2-7, with D maybe TRBD1 (5 bases). Between the trimmed V and J ends, which lost 0 bases and 3 bases, there was a span of 6 bases. There are 12 residues in the CDR3. Germline CDR1 is GTSNPN and CDR2 is SVGIG (reference sequence). In DNA, the CDR3 is TGTGCCTGGAGTGTTGACAGCTACGAGCAGTACTTC. Translated, it gives CAWSVDSYEQYF.

This clone was seen a single time. The CDR3 spells CASSIDYGVDTQYF. Written as DNA, the CDR3 is TGTGCCAGTAGTATAGACTACGGGGTAGATACGCAGTATTTT. The rearrangement joins TRBV19 to TRBJ2-3; weak D call: TRBD2 (5 bases). Trimming took 0 bases from V and 5 from J, leaving 9 bases between them. Germline V lookup: CDR1 LNHDA, CDR2 SQIVND (reference sequence). This CDR3 contains 14 residues.

This sequence joins TRBV18 and TRBJ2-7; TRBD1 might be the D (5 bases). Germline V gene sequence: CDR1 KGHSH, CDR2 LQKENI. The CDR3 contains 13 residues. V gave up 3 bases and J gave up 6 bases, with 12 bases separating them. CDR3 coding DNA: TGTGCCAGCTCACCCCAGGGAAGGAGCGAGCAGTACTTC. Translation: CASSPQGRSEQYF. The full variable domain, its missing parts supplied by reference TRBV18 and TRBJ2-7, is NAGVMQNPRHLVRRRGQEARLRCSPMKGHSHVYWYRQLPEEGLKFMVYLQKENIIDESGMPKERFSAEFPKEGPSILRIQQVVRGDSAAYFCASSPQGRSEQYFGPGTRLTVT.

This clone was detected once. V and J are TRBV27 and TRBJ2-1; TRBD2 aligns across 7 bases. The CDR3 contains 16 residues. Germline CDR1 MNHEY, CDR2 SMNVEV (reference sequence). V trimming: 8 bases; J trimming: 2 bases; junction bases outside the gene matches: 12. The DNA for the CDR3 is TGTGCCAGCGGCAAACTCGTCAGCGGGACCTACAATGAGCAGTTCTTC. Amino acids: CASGKLVSGTYNEQFF.

This chain links TRBV29-1 with TRBJ1-1, with 10 bases matching TRBD1. CDR1 is SQVTM, CDR2 ANQGSEA, per germline. The CDR3 loop spans 16 amino acids. V lost 4 bases and J lost 0; bases outside the gene matches: 8. The CDR3 sequence: CSVADRGPAMNTEAFF. The DNA of the CDR3 is TGCAGCGTTGCTGACAGGGGGCCGGCGATGAACACTGAAGCTTTCTTT.

The rearrangement joins TRBV5-6 to TRBJ1-1; D unresolved. The CDR3 contains 15 residues. The V and J ends lost 5 bases and 2 bases respectively, with 16 bases between them. The germline CDR1 and CDR2 sequences are SGHDT and YYEEEE. The CDR3 spells CASRSGPQDNTEAFF. CDR3 coding DNA: TGTGCCAGCAGATCCGGCCCCCAGGATAACACTGAAGCTTTCTTT.

J is TRBJ2-1 and V is TRBV5-1, with 13 bases lining up with TRBD2. The length of the CDR3 is 15 residues. Unmatched junction bases numbered 5, after V lost 7 bases and J lost 4 bases. Germline V lookup: CDR1 SGHRS, CDR2 YFSETQ. DNA for the CDR3: TGCGCCAGCGAGGGGACTAGCGGGAAATACAATGAGCAGTTCTTC. It codes for CASEGTSGKYNEQFF.

The chain recombines TRBV4-1 with TRBJ2-5; 7 bases are shared with TRBD2. V lost 1 base, J lost 5 bases, and 7 bases stayed unmatched. The CDR3 has 15 amino acids. Per germline, CDR1 MGHRA and CDR2 YSYEKL. The CDR3 loop is CASSQGEGALETQYF. CDR3 nucleotide sequence: TGCGCCAGCAGCCAAGGGGAGGGCGCGCTGGAGACCCAGTACTTC.

The chain is built from TRBV24-1 and TRBJ1-2; weak D call: TRBD1 (6 bases). This CDR3 contains 13 residues. Germline values: CDR1 KGHDR, CDR2 SFDVKD. V was clipped by 3 bases and J by 8 bases, with 12 bases between them. The CDR3 DNA sequence: TGTGCCACCAGTGATAACAGGGATTTGGGCTACACCTTC. As protein: CATSDNRDLGYTF.

This clone was picked up a small number of times. The chain combines TRBV10-2 with TRBJ1-1; 7 bases align to TRBD1. The CDR3 spans 15 residues. Germline V gene lookup returns CDR1 WSHSY and CDR2 SAAADI. V dropped 2 bases and J dropped 3; count of bases not matched to a gene: 6. The CDR3 region is CASSEKQGPYTEAFF. The CDR3 DNA reads TGCGCCAGCAGTGAGAAACAGGGGCCTTACACTGAAGCTTTCTTT.

This clone was counted a single time. This sequence joins TRBV7-7 and TRBJ1-6; D remains ambiguous. CDR1 SSHAT and CDR2 FNYEAQ come from the germline V gene (reference sequence). The CDR3 has 15 amino acids. Trimming stripped 6 bases from V and 5 bases from J, with 14 bases between. The CDR3 DNA reads TGTGCCAGCAGTAGACACCGAAGGCATAATTCACCCCTCCACTTT. Protein sequence: CASSRHRRHNSPLHF.

V is TRBV6-6 and J is TRBJ2-1; D perhaps matches TRBD1 (6 bases). Trimming removed 2 bases from V and 6 bases from J, with 17 bases in between. The CDR3 loop spans 16 amino acids. Germline CDR1 MNHNY, CDR2 SVGAGI (reference sequence). The CDR3, as DNA: TGTGCCAGCAGTTACGGGTGGTGGGGGCAGGGCAATGAGCAGTTCTTC. It codes for CASSYGWWGQGNEQFF.

This rearrangement joins TRBV23-1 to TRBJ1-3; 7 positions match TRBD1. TRBV23-1 is flagged as an ORF with uncertain function. V was pared by 0 bases and J by 0 bases, with 11 bases of the junction left unmatched. This CDR3 has 19 residues. CDR3 DNA sequence: TGCGCCAGCAGTCAATCTTATCCGTGGGCAGGGGGCTCTGGAAACACCATATATTTT. Translation: CASSQSYPWAGGSGNTIYF.

The rearrangement joins TRBV11-2 to TRBJ2-7; no definite D call. Germline lookup yields CDR1 SGHAT and CDR2 FQNNGV. The CDR3 loop spans 17 amino acids. V was shortened by 5 bases and J by 0 bases, with 20 bases between the two germline ends. The CDR3 bases are TGTGCCAGCAGCCAAGACATCAACCCCCCCTACTCCTACGAGCAGTACTTC. Translation gives CASSQDINPPYSYEQYF. Full variable domain (remainder filled in from reference TRBV11-2 and TRBJ2-7): EAGVAQSPRYKIIEKRQSVAFWCNPISGHATLYWYQQILGQGPKLLIQFQNNGVVDDSQLPKDRFSAERLKGVDSTLKIQPAKLEDSAVYLCASSQDINPPYSYEQYFGPGTRLTVT.

The rearrangement uses TRBV5-4 and TRBJ2-2; D possibly corresponds to TRBD1 (5 bases). Trimming left V 0 bases short and J 5 bases short, with 8 bases between. Germline CDR1 SGHNT, CDR2 YYREEE (reference sequence). The length of the CDR3 is 14 residues. CDR3 in DNA: TGTGCCAGCAGCTTGGGGGCAGGGACCGGGGAGCTGTTTTTT. Amino acid sequence: CASSLGAGTGELFF.

The rearrangement links TRBV19 to TRBJ2-3; TRBD1 matches 9 bases. The germline V gene encodes CDR1 LNHDA and CDR2 SQIVND (reference sequence). The CDR3 length is 17 residues. The V and J ends lost 5 bases and 0 bases, in that order; junction bases with no gene match: 9. The CDR3, as DNA: TGTGCCAGTAGTCTCGGGACAGGGCATTTTAGCACAGATACGCAGTATTTT. Translation: CASSLGTGHFSTDTQYF.

V is TRBV5-8 and J is TRBJ1-4, with TRBD1 identical over 7 bases. Germline V gene data show CDR1 as SGHTS and CDR2 as YDEGEE. The ends lost 0 bases at V and 7 bases at J; junction bases unmatched: 3. The CDR3 extends over 14 amino acids. In nucleotides, the CDR3 is TGTGCCAGCAGCTTGGCAGGGGGAATTGAAAAACTGTTTTTT. It codes for CASSLAGGIEKLFF. Filled out from reference TRBV5-8 and TRBJ1-4, the complete variable domain reads EAGVTQSPTHLIKTRGQQATLRCSPISGHTSVYWYQQALGLGLQFLLWYDEGEERNRGNFPPRFSGRQFPNYSSELNVNALELEDSALYLCASSLAGGIEKLFFGSGTQLSVL.

V is TRBV24-1 and J is TRBJ1-4; TRBD1 is a possible D gene (5 bases). The CDR3 is 15 residues long. Germline lookup yields CDR1 KGHDR and CDR2 SFDVKD. V was trimmed by 3 bases and J by 8 bases, leaving 15 bases between them. The CDR3: CATSDTAAQGEKLFF. In DNA form, the CDR3 reads TGTGCCACCAGTGATACGGCGGCTCAGGGCGAAAAACTGTTTTTT.

Note on this clone: The junction differs from germline at one of its ends, possibly a read error. The chain has TRBV7-7 and TRBJ2-3, with D possibly matching TRBD2 (5 bases). CDR3 length equals 14 residues. Germline-derived CDR1 and CDR2 are SSHAT and FNYEAQ (reference sequence). The CDR3 nucleotides are TGTGCTAGCAGCTTAGACGGGGGCACAGATACGCAGTATTTT. The encoded protein is CASSLDGGTDTQYF. The full variable domain, its missing parts supplied by reference TRBV7-7 and TRBJ2-3, is GAGVSQSPRYKVTKRGQDVTLRCDPISSHATLYWYQQALGQGPEFLTYFNYEAQPDKSGLPSDRFSAERPEGSISTLTIQRTEQRDSAMYRCASSLDGGTDTQYFGPGTRLTVL.

This chain uses TRBV27 with TRBJ1-1; TRBD1 agrees at 9 bases. The CDR3 runs 17 residues. Per germline, CDR1 MNHEY and CDR2 SMNVEV (reference sequence). With V trimmed by 5 bases and J by 1 base, 11 bases remained unmatched. CDR3 residues: CASSLSGTGRGNTEAFF. The DNA for the CDR3 is TGTGCCAGCAGTCTCTCCGGGACAGGGAGGGGGAACACTGAAGCTTTCTTT.

V is TRBV5-6 and J is TRBJ2-3; 12 bases line up with TRBD2. The CDR3 extends over 16 amino acids. From germline, CDR1 is SGHDT and CDR2 YYEEEE. The V segment lost 5 bases and the J segment 1 base; nucleotides outside the gene matches: 5. DNA for the CDR3: TGTGCCAGCAGACTAGCGGGGGGAGCGGGCACAGATACGCAGTATTTT. Amino acids: CASRLAGGAGTDTQYF.

The rearrangement joins TRBV5-4 to TRBJ1-4; TRBD1 matches 10 bases. CDR3 length: 16 residues. Trimming took 0 bases from V and 7 from J; bases not matched to a gene: 6. CDR1 is SGHNT, CDR2 YYREEE, per germline (reference sequence). CDR3 sequence: CASSLGPGQGIEKLFF. DNA for the CDR3: TGTGCCAGCAGCTTGGGACCGGGACAGGGGATTGAAAAACTGTTTTTT.

The J gene is TRBJ1-6, the V gene TRBV15; D perhaps matches TRBD1 (5 bases). Germline V gene data show CDR1 as LNHNV and CDR2 as YYDKDF (reference sequence). V was cut by 0 bases and J by 6 bases, with 12 bases left in between. This CDR3 has 16 residues. In nucleotides, the CDR3 is TGTGCCACCAGCAGAGATCGGGGACTGATTAATTCACCCCTCCACTTT. Its protein is CATSRDRGLINSPLHF.

The rearrangement uses TRBV2 and TRBJ2-2; D unclear. Germline CDR1 is SNHLY and CDR2 is FYNNEI. There are 13 residues in the CDR3. Trimming removed 7 bases at V and 0 bases at J, with 6 bases between. The chain's CDR3 is CASIRANTGELFF. The CDR3 DNA is TGTGCCAGCATACGCGCGAACACCGGGGAGCTGTTTTTT.